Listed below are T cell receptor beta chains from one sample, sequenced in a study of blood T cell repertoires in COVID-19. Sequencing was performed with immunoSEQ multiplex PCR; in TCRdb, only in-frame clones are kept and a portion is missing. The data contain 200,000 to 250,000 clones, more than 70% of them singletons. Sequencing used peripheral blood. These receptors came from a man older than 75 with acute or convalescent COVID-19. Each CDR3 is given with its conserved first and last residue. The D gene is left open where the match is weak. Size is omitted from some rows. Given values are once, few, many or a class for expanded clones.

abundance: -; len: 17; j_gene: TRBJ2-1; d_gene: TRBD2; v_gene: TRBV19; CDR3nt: TGTGCCAGTAGTCAACGGACTAGCGGGAGCTTATTTAATGAGCAGTTCTTC; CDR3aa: CASSQRTSGSLFNEQFF
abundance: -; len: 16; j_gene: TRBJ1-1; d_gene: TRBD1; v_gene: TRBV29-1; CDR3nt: TGCAGCGTTGAAGTAAGGGGGACAGGGAGAAACACTGAAGCTTTCTTT; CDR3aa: CSVEVRGTGRNTEAFF
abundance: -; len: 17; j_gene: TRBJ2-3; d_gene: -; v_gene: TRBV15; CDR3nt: TGTGCCACCAGCAGACCAGGACAGCGCCTTAGCACAGATACGCAGTATTTT; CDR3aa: CATSRPGQRLSTDTQYF
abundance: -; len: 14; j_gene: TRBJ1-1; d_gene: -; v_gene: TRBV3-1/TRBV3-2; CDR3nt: TGTGCCAGCAGCCCTACAGGTTACTTCACTGAAGCTTTCTTT; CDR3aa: CASSPTGYFTEAFF
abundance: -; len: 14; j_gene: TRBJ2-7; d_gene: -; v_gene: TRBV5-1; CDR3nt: TGCGCCAGCAGCTTGAGTACTTCTGTCTACGAGCAGTACTTC; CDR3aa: CASSLSTSVYEQYF
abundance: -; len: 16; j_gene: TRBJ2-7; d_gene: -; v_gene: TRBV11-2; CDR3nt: TGTGCCAGCAGCTTAGAGGGAAGGGGAAAGTCCTACGAGCAGTACTTC; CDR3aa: CASSLEGRGKSYEQYF
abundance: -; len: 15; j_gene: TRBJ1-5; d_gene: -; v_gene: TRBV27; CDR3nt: TGTGCCAGCAGTCCCGAGCTCCCCTCAAATCAGCCCCAGCATTTT; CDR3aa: CASSPELPSNQPQHF
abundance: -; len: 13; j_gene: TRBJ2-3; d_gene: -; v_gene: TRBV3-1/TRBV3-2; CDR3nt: TGTGCCAGCAGCCAAGTCGATAGAGGTACGCAGTATTTT; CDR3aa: CASSQVDRGTQYF
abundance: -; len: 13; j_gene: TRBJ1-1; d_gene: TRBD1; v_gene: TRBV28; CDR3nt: TGTGCCAGCAATGAACAGGGGGACACTGAAGCTTTCTTT; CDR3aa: CASNEQGDTEAFF
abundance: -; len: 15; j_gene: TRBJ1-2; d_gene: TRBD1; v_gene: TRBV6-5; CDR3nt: TGTGCCAGCAGGCCGGGACAGCTATCCCTCTATGGCTACACCTTC; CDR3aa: CASRPGQLSLYGYTF
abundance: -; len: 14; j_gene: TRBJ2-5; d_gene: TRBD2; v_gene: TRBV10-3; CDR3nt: TGTGCCATCAGAGGGACTAGCTTATGGGAGACCCAGTACTTC; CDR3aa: CAIRGTSLWETQYF
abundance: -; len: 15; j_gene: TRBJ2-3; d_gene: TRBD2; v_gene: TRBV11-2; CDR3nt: TGTGCCAGCAGCTTAAGCGGGGGGGCGGAACTGAGTCAGTATTTT; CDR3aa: CASSLSGGAELSQYF
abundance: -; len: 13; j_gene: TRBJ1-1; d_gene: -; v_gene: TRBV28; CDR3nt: TGTGCCAGCACTCGTGGAGGGGACACTGAAGCTTTCTTT; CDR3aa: CASTRGGDTEAFF
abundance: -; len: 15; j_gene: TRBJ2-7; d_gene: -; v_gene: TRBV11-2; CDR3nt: TGTGCCAGCAGCTATTCGTCGGACAGTCCCATCGAGCAGTACTTC; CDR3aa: CASSYSSDSPIEQYF
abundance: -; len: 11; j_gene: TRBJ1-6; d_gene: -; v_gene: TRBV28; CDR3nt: TGTGCCAGCAGGGGAGGTTCACCCCTCCACTTT; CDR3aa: CASRGGSPLHF
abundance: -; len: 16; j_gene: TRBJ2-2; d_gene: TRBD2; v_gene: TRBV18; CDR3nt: TGTGCCAGCTCACCACGAGGCGGGAGTTTAACCGGGGAGCTGTTTTTT; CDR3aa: CASSPRGGSLTGELFF
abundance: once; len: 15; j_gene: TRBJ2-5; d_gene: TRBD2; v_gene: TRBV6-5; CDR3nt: TGTGCCAGCAGGATATCGGGGGGGCCATGGGAGACCCAGTACTTC; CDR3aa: CASRISGGPWETQYF
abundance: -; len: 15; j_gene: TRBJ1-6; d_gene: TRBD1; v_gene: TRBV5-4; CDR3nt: TGTGCCAGCAGCCCTCAGGGGGCCAAGAATTCACCCCTCCACTTT; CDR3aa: CASSPQGAKNSPLHF